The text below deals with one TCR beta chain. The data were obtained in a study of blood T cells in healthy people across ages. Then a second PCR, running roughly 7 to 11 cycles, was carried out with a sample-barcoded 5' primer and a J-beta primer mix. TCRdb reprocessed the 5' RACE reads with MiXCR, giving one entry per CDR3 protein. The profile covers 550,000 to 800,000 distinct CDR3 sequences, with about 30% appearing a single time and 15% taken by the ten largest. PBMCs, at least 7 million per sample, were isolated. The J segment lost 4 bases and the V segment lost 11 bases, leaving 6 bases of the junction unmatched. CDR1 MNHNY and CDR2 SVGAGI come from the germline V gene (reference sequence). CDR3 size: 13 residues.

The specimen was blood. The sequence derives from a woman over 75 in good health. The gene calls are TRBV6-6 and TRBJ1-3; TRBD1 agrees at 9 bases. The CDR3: CAVSGTGGNTIYF. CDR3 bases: TGTGCCGTTTCCGGGACAGGGGGAAACACCATATATTTT.